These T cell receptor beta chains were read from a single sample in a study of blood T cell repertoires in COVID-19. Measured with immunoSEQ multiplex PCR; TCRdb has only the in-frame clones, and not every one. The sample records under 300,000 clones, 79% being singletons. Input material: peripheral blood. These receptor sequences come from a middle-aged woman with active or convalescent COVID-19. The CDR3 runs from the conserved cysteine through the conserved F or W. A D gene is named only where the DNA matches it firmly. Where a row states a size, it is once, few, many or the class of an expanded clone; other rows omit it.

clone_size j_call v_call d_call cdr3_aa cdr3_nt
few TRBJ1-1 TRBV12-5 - CASGTEQGAFF TGTGCTAGTGGTACAGAGCAGGGGGCTTTCTTT
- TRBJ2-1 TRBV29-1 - CSVVGGERYSYNEQFF TGCAGCGTTGTGGGCGGGGAAAGGTACTCCTACAATGAGCAGTTCTTC
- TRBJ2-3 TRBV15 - CATSRIAESTDTQYF TGTGCCACCAGCAGGATAGCGGAAAGCACAGATACGCAGTATTTT
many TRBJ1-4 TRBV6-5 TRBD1 CASSYSRGRREKLFF TGTGCCAGCAGTTACTCCAGGGGGCGCCGGGAAAAACTGTTTTTT
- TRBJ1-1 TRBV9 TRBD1 CASSLRQGDNTEAFF TGTGCCAGCAGCCTGAGACAGGGAGATAACACTGAAGCTTTCTTT
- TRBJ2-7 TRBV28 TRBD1 CASSKPGQGYHEQYF TGTGCCAGCTCCAAACCGGGACAGGGTTACCACGAGCAGTACTTC
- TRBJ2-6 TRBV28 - CASRQGGSGANVLTF TGTGCCAGCAGGCAGGGGGGATCTGGGGCCAACGTCCTGACTTTC
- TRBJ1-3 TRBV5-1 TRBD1 CASSLEGQYSGNTIYF TGCGCCAGCAGCTTGGAGGGACAGTACTCTGGAAACACCATATATTTT
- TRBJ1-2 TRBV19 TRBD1 CASSISPGTGATGGYTF TGTGCCAGTAGTATAAGTCCCGGGACAGGGGCCACGGGAGGCTACACCTTC
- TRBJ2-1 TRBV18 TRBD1 CASSPRQIVATGVHNEQFF TGTGCCAGCTCACCGAGGCAGATTGTGGCTACAGGGGTCCACAATGAGCAGTTCTTC
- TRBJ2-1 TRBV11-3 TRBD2 CASRPSGGNEQFF TGTGCCAGCAGGCCTAGCGGGGGCAATGAGCAGTTCTTC
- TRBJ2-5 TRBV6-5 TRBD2 CASSGGGKETQYF TGTGCCAGCAGCGGGGGGGGAAAAGAGACCCAGTACTTC
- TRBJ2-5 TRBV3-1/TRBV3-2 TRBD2 CASSPTRGANQETQYF TGTGCCAGCTCACCGACGCGGGGGGCCAATCAAGAGACCCAGTACTTC
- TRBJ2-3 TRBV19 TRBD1 CASNTDRADLDTQYF TGTGCCAGTAACACGGACAGGGCAGACTTAGATACGCAGTATTTT
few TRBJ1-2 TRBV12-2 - CASRYSGMGYGYTF TGTGCAAGTCGCTACAGCGGAATGGGTTATGGCTACACCTTC
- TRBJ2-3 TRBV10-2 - CASSTLETDTQYF TGCGCCAGCAGTACCCTAGAGACAGATACGCAGTATTTT
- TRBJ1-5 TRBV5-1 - CASSLGTSGQPQHF TGCGCCAGCAGCTTGGGTACCTCAGGTCAGCCCCAGCATTTT
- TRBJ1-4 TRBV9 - CASSVEGGANEKLFF TGTGCCAGCAGCGTAGAAGGGGGAGCTAATGAAAAACTGTTTTTT
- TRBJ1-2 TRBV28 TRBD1 CASSSHATGLPNYGYTF TGTGCCAGCAGTTCTCACGCGACAGGGCTTCCTAACTATGGCTACACCTTC
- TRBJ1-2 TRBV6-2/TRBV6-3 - CASSDQGLGGYTF TGTGCCAGCAGTGACCAGGGTTTAGGGGGCTACACCTTC
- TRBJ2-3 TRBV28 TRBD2 CASSPSGYRTDTQYF TGTGCCAGCAGTCCTAGCGGATATCGCACAGATACGCAGTATTTT
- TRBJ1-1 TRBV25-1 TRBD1 CAGSTSGGARNTEAFF TGTGCCGGCAGCACCTCAGGGGGCGCGAGGAACACTGAAGCTTTCTTT
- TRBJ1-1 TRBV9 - CASSVDGGSATEAFF TGTGCCAGCAGCGTAGATGGGGGCTCCGCCACTGAAGCTTTCTTT
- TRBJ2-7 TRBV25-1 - CASGQFYEQYF TGTGCCAGCGGACAGTTCTACGAGCAGTACTTC
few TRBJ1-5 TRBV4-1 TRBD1 CASSRTGEGSNQPQHF TGCGCCAGCAGCCGGACAGGGGAGGGTAGCAATCAGCCCCAGCATTTT
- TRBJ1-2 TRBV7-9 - CASSLRDISVGYTF TGTGCCAGCAGCCTCCGGGACATCTCTGTCGGCTACACCTTC
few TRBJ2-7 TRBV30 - CAWSDGSGEQYF TGTGCCTGGAGTGACGGGAGCGGCGAGCAGTACTTC
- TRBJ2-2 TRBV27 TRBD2 CASSRLAGDTGELFF TGTGCCAGCAGTAGGCTAGCGGGGGACACCGGGGAGCTGTTTTTT
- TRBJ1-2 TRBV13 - CASSPYRGDPNYGYTF TGTGCCAGCAGCCCCTACCGGGGGGACCCTAACTATGGCTACACCTTC
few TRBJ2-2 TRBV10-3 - CAISMDSRGGELFF TGTGCCATCAGTATGGACAGCCGGGGCGGGGAGCTGTTTTTT
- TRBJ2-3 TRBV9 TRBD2 CASSGLSGGASDTQYF TGTGCCAGCAGCGGCCTTAGCGGGGGGGCCTCTGATACGCAGTATTTT
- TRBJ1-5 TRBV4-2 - CASSQEEGNQPQHF TGTGCCAGCAGCCAAGAGGAGGGCAATCAGCCCCAGCATTTT
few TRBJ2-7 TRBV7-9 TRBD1 CASSGAGGSYEQYF TGTGCCAGCAGCGGGGCAGGGGGCTCCTACGAGCAGTACTTC
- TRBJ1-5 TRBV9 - CASSPVGNQPQHF TGTGCCAGCAGCCCCGTCGGCAATCAGCCCCAGCATTTT
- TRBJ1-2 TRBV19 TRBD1 CASSLDRDHTF TGTGCCAGTAGTCTCGACAGGGACCACACCTTC
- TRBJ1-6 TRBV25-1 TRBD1 CASSDLQGPNSPLHF TGTGCCAGCAGTGATCTACAGGGGCCCAATTCACCCCTCCACTTT
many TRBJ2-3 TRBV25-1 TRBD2 CASSEFTSGTDTQYF TGTGCCAGCAGTGAATTTACTAGCGGGACAGATACGCAGTATTTT
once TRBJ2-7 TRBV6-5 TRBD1 CASTPDRAAVYEQYF TGTGCCAGCACTCCGGACAGGGCCGCGGTCTACGAGCAGTACTTC
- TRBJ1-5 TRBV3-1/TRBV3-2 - CASSQADSLFDRPQHF TGTGCCAGCAGCCAAGCGGACAGCCTTTTCGATAGGCCCCAGCATTTT
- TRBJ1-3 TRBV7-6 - CASSSQLGHGDTIYF TGTGCCAGCAGCTCCCAACTGGGACATGGAGACACCATATATTTT
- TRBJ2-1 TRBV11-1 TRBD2 CASRQSGLRYNEQFF TGTGCCAGCAGGCAATCGGGACTACGATACAATGAGCAGTTCTTC
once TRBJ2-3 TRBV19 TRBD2 CASSASGGPATDTQYF TGTGCCAGTAGTGCAAGCGGGGGCCCTGCCACAGATACGCAGTATTTT